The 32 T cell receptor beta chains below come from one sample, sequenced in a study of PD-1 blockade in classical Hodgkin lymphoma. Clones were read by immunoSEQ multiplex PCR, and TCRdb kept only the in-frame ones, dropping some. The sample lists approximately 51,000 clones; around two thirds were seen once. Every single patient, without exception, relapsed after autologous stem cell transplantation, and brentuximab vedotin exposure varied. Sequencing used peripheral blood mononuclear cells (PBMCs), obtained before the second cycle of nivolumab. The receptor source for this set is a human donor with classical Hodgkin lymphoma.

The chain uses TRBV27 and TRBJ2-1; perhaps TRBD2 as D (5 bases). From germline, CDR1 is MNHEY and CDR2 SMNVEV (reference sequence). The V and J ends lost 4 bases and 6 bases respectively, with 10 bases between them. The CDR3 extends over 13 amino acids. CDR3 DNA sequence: TGTGCCAGCAGTTCGGGTAGCGTCAATGAGCAGTTCTTC. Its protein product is CASSSGSVNEQFF.

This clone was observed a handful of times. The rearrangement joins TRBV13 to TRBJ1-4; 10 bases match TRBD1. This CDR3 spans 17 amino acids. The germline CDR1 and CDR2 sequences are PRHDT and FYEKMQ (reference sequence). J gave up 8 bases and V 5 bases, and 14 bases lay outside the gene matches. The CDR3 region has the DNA TGTGCCAGCAGCCCAGACCTACCGGGACAGGGGCGGGAAAAACTGTTTTTT. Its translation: CASSPDLPGQGREKLFF.

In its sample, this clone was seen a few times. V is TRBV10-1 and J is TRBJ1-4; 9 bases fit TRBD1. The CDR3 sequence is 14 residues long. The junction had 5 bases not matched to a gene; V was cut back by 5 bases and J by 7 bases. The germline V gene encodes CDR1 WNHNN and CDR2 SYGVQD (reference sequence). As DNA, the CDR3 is TGCGCCAGCAGTAGGGGACAGGGTAGTGAAAAACTGTTTTTT. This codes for CASSRGQGSEKLFF.

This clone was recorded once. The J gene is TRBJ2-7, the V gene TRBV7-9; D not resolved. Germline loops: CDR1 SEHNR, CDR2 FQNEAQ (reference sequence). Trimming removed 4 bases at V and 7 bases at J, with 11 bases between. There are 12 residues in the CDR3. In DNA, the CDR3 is TGTGCCAGCAGCTATCTCGGCGGAGAGCAGTACTTC. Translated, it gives CASSYLGGEQYF.

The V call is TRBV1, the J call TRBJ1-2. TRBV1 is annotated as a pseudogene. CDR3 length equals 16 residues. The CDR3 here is CTSSKGRLRKTYGYTF. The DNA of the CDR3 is TGCACCAGCAGTAAGGGACGTTTGCGAAAGACCTATGGCTACACCTTC.

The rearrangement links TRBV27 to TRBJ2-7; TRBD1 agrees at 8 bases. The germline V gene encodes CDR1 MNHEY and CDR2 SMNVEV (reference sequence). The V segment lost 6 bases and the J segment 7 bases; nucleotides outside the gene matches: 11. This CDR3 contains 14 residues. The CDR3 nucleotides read TGTGCCAGCAGCCTCGCTGGCAGGGGGCTGGAGCAGTACTTC. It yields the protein CASSLAGRGLEQYF.

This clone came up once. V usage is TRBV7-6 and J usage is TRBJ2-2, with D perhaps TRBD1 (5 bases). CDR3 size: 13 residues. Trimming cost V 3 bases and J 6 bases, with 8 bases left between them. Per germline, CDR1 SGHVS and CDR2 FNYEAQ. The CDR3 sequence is CASSFRVPGELFF. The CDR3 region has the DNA TGTGCCAGCAGCTTCAGGGTCCCCGGGGAGCTGTTTTTT.

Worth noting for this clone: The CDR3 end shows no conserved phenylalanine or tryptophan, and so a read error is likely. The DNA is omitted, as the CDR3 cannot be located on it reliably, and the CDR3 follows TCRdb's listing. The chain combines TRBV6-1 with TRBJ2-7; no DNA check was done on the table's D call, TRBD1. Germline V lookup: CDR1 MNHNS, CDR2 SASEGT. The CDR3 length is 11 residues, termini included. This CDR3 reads CASSEKGQIIL.

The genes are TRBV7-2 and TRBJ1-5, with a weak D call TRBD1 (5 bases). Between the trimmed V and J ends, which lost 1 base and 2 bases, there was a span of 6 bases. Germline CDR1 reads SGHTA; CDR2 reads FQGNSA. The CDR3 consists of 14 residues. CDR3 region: CASSLGGGNQPQHF. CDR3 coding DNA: TGTGCCAGCAGCTTAGGGGGGGGCAATCAGCCCCAGCATTTT.

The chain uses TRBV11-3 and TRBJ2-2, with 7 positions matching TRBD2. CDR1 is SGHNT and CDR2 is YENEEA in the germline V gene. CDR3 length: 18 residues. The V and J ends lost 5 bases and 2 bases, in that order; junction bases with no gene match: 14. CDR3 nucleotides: TGTGCCAGCAGCCTCCACCCCAGCACGGGGGGAAACACCGGGGAGCTGTTTTTT. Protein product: CASSLHPSTGGNTGELFF.

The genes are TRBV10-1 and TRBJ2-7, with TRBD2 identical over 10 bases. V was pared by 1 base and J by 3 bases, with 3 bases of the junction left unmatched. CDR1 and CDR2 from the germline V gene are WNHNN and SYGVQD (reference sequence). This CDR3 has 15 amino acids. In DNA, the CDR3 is TGCGCCAGCAGTGAGTTTGCTAGCGGGAGCTACGAGCAGTACTTC. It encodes CASSEFASGSYEQYF.

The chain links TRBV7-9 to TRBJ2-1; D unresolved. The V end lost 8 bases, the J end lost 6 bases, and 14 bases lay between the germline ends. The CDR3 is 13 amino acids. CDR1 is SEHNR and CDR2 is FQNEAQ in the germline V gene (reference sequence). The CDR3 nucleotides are TGTGCCAGCGGGCAGCCCCTATTCAATGAGCAGTTCTTC. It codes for CASGQPLFNEQFF.

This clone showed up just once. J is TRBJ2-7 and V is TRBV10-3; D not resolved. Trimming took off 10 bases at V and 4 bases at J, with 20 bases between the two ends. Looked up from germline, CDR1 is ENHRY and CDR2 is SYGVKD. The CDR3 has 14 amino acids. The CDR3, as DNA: TGTGCCACCTCAAATACCCTAGGGCCATACGAGCAGTACTTC. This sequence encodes CATSNTLGPYEQYF.

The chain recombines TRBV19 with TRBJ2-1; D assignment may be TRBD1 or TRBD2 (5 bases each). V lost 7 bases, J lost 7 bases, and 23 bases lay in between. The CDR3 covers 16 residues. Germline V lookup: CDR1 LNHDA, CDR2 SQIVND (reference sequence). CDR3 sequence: CASTFKTFLGDNEQFF. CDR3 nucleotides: TGTGCCAGTACCTTCAAGACCTTCCTGGGGGATAATGAGCAGTTCTTC.

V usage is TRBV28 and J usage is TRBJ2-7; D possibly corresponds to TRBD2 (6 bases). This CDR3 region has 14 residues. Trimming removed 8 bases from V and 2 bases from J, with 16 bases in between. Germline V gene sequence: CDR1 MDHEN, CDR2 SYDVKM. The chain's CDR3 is CASWESGDPYEQYF. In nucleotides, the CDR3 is TGTGCCAGCTGGGAATCGGGGGATCCCTACGAGCAGTACTTC.

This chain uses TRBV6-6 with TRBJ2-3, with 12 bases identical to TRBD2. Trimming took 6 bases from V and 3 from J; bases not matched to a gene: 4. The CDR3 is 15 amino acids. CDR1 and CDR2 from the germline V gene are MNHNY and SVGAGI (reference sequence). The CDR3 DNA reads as TGTGCCAGCAGAGCACTAGCGGGAGGTACAGATACGCAGTATTTT. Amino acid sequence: CASRALAGGTDTQYF.

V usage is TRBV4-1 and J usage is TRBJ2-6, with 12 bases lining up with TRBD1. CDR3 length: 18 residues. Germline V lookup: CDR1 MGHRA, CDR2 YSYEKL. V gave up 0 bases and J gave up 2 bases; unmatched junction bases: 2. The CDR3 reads CASSQEGQGATGANVLTF. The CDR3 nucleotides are TGCGCCAGCAGCCAAGAGGGACAGGGGGCGACTGGGGCCAACGTCCTGACTTTC.

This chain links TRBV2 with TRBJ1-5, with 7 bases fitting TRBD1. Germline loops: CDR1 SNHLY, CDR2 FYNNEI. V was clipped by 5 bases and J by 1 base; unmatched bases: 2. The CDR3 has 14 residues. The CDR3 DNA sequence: TGTGCCAGCAGTTTGGGACAGAGCAATCAGCCCCAGCATTTT. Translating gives CASSLGQSNQPQHF.

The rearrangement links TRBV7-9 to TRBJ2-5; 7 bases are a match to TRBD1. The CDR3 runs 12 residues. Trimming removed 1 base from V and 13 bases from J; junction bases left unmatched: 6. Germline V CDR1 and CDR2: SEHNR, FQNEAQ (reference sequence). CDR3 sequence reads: CASSLGTGPLYF. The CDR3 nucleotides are TGTGCCAGCAGCTTAGGGACAGGACCCCTGTACTTC. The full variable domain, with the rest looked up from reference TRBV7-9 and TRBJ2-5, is DTGVSQNPRHKITKRGQNVTFRCDPISEHNRLYWYRQTLGQGPEFLTYFQNEAQLEKSRLLSDRFSAERPKGSFSTLEIQRTEQGDSAMYLCASSLGTGPLYFGPGTRLLVL.

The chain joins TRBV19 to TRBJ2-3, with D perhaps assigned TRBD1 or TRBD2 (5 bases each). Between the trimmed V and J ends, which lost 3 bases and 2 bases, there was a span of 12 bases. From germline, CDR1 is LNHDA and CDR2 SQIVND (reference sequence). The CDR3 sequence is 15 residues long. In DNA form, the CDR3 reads TGTGCCAGTAGTATGGGACGGGCTCACACAGATACGCAGTATTTT. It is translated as CASSMGRAHTDTQYF.

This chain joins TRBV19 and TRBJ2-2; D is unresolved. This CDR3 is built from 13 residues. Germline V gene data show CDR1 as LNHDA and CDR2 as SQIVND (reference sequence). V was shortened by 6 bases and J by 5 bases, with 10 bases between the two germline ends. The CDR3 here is CASSGLITGELFF. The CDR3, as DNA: TGTGCCAGTAGCGGGCTAATTACCGGGGAGCTGTTTTTT.

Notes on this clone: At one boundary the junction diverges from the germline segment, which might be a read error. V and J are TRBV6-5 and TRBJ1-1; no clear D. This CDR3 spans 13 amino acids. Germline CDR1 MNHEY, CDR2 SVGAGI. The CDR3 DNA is TGTGTCAGCAGTCCGGGGTGGAACACTGAAGCTTTCTTT. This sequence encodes CVSSPGWNTEAFF.

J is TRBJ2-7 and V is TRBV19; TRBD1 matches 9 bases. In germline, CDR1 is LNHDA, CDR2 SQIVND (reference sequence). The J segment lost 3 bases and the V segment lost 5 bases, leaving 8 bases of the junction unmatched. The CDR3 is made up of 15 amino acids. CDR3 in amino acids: CASSLGTGRGYEQYF. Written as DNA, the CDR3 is TGTGCCAGTAGTCTTGGGACAGGGAGAGGCTACGAGCAGTACTTC.

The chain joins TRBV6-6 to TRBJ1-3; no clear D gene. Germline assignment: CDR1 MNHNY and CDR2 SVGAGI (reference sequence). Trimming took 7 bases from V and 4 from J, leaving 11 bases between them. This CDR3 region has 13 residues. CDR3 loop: CASITGSGNTIYF. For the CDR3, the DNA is TGTGCCAGCATAACGGGGAGCGGAAACACCATATATTTT.

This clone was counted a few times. Here the CDR3 reads CSVEWMKKLDNEQFF. The CDR3 DNA reads as TGCAGCGTTGAATGGATGAAGAAGTTGGACAATGAGCAGTTCTTC. The chain links TRBV29-1 to TRBJ2-1; no clear D. V lost 2 bases, J lost 5 bases, and 16 bases lay in between. This CDR3 is 15 amino acids long. Germline assignment: CDR1 SQVTM and CDR2 ANQGSEA.

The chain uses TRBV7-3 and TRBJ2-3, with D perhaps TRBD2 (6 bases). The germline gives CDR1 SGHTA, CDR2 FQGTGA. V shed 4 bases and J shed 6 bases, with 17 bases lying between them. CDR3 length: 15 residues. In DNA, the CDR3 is TGTGCCAGCAGCTCAGACGGGAGTCCCCCGGATACGCAGTATTTT. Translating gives CASSSDGSPPDTQYF.

The CDR3 DNA reads as TGTGCCAGCAGCTTGGGGGACTGGAACACCGGGGAGCTGTTTTTT. Protein product: CASSLGDWNTGELFF. The gene calls are TRBV7-8 and TRBJ2-2, with D tentatively TRBD2 (6 bases). V was cut by 3 bases and J by 1 base, with 9 bases left in between. The V gene's germline CDR1 is SGHVS and CDR2 FQNEAQ. This CDR3 region has 15 residues.

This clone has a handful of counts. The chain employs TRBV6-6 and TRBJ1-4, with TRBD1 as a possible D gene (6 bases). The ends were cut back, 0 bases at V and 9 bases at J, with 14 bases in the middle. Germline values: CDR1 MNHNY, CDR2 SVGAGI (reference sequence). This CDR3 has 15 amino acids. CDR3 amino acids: CASSYSTGAKQKLFF. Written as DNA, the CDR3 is TGTGCCAGCAGTTACTCGACGGGGGCTAAACAAAAACTGTTTTTT.

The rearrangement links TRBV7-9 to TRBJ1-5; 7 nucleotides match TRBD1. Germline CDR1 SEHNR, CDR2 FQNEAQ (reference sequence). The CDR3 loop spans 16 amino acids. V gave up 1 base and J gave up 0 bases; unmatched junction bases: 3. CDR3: CASSLETGYSNQPQHF. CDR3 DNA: TGTGCCAGCAGCTTAGAGACAGGGTATAGCAATCAGCCCCAGCATTTT.

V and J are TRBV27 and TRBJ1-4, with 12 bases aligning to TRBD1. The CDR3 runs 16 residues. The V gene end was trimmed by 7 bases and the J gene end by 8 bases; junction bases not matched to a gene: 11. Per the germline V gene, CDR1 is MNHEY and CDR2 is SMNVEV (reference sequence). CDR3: CASKGTGGATTEKLFF. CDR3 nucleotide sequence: TGTGCCAGCAAAGGGACAGGGGGCGCAACAACAGAAAAACTGTTTTTT.

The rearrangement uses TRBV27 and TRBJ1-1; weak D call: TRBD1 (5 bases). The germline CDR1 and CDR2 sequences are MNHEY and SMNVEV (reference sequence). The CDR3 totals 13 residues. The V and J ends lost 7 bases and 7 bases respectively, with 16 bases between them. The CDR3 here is CASNPQRGGEAFF. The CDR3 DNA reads TGTGCCAGCAACCCACAGCGGGGGGGTGAAGCTTTCTTT.

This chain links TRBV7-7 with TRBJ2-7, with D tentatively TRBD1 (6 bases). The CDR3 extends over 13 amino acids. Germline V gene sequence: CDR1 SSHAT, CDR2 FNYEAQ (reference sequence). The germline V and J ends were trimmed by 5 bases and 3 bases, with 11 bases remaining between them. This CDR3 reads CASSQDRNYEQYF. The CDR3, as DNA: TGTGCCAGCAGCCAGGACAGAAACTACGAGCAGTACTTC.